The clone carrying this TCR beta chain has a handful of counts. Its antigen is unknown. This record belongs to a study of T-cell memory formation after mild COVID-19. V was trimmed by 5 bases and J by 3 bases, leaving 23 bases between them. The CDR3 totals 18 residues. Germline V gene data show CDR1 as MNHEY and CDR2 as SMNVEV (reference sequence). Study-wide results and caveats: Shrinking CD4+ clones resided mostly in CM and EM, and CD8+ ones in EMRA.

MiXCR, run by TCRdb on the 5' RACE reads, gives a single entry per CDR3 protein. This sample yields 450,000 to 650,000 distinct CDR3 sequences, of which just over 20% are seen a single time; approximately 13% belongs to the top ten. Sequencing was done on a sample of PBMCs or a T cell subset sorted from them (not recorded which). The rearrangement uses TRBV27 and TRBJ1-5, with a tentative D call TRBD1 (6 bases). The receptor comes from an adult woman who had mild COVID-19 (a few samples of this study predate the infection). Cell type and time point are not known. Here the CDR3 DNA reads TGTGCCAGCAGTCCTTTCGGGGGGGCGAGGGTATACAATCAGCCCCAGCATTTT. It translates to CASSPFGGARVYNQPQHF.